The rows below give T cell receptor beta chains drawn from one sample of a study of T-cell memory formation after mild COVID-19. Using its own MiXCR run on the 5' RACE reads, TCRdb lists one record per CDR3 protein. The data contain 150,000 to 200,000 distinct CDR3 sequences, approximately 10% of them singletons. The specimen sequenced was PBMCs or a T cell subset sorted from them (not recorded which). These receptors were taken from a man younger than 35 who had mild COVID-19 (a few samples of this study predate the infection). Cell type and time point are not known. CDR3s include the opening cysteine and the closing phenylalanine or tryptophan. Each record gives: clone size, J gene, V gene, D gene, CDR3 DNA, CDR3 protein. A D gene is named only where the DNA matches it firmly. Some rows mark clone size as missing; the rest say once, few, many or name a class of expanded clone.

few	TRBJ1-1	TRBV5-1	TRBD1	TGCGCCAGCATGGGACAGCCCACGAACACTGAAGCTTTCTTT	CASMGQPTNTEAFF
few	TRBJ2-3	TRBV10-3	-	TGTGCCATCTCCGGCACAGATACGCAGTATTTT	CAISGTDTQYF
few	TRBJ1-5	TRBV11-2	-	TGTGCCAGCAGCGAAGGGGGAAATCAGCCCCAGCATTTT	CASSEGGNQPQHF
few	TRBJ1-4	TRBV12-3/TRBV12-4	TRBD1	TGTGCCAGCTCCCCGGGACAGGGGTTGGAAAAACTGTTTTTT	CASSPGQGLEKLFF
-	TRBJ1-4	TRBV6-1	-	TGTGCCAGCAGCCCCTGGCAGGCGGTTGAAAAACTGTTTTTT	CASSPWQAVEKLFF
many	TRBJ1-2	TRBV6-2/TRBV6-3	-	TGTGCCAGCAGTTACTCGGACAGTGGCTACACCTTC	CASSYSDSGYTF
few	TRBJ2-6	TRBV28	-	TGTGCGGTGTCCTCTGGGGCCAACGTCCTGACTTTC	CAVSSGANVLTF
many	TRBJ1-1	TRBV7-2	-	TGTGCCAGCAGCTTCACAGGGCGCAAATCCATCATGAACACTGAAGCTTTCTTT	CASSFTGRKSIMNTEAFF
-	TRBJ1-3	TRBV4-3	-	TGCGCCAGCAGCCCAAGCACAGTCTCGGTCTCTGGAAACACCATATATTTT	CASSPSTVSVSGNTIYF
-	TRBJ1-2	TRBV4-3	-	TGCGCCAGCAGCCAAGATCGGGGAACCATACTCTATGGCTACACCTTC	CASSQDRGTILYGYTF